The 25 T cell receptor beta chains in this list originate from one sample, sequenced in a study of early T cells in non-severe SARS-CoV-2 infection. TCRdb re-called the 5' RACE reads with MiXCR, one entry per CDR3 protein. This sample carries approximately 66,000 distinct CDR3 sequences, around 13% of them seen once, and the ten largest clones take approximately 1%. The sequences come from whole blood, collected at baseline. The receptor source for this set is an adult who was a healthcare worker with PCR-confirmed SARS-CoV-2 infection or an uninfected control (not recorded which). The donor label of this sample is uncertain.

A few counts support this clonotype. J is TRBJ1-3 and V is TRBV6-5; 9 nucleotides line up with TRBD1. Per the germline V gene, CDR1 is MNHEY and CDR2 is SVGAGI. The CDR3 loop spans 17 amino acids. The V segment lost 0 bases and the J segment 2 bases; nucleotides outside the gene matches: 5. CDR3 region: CASSYSTGQGTGNTIYF. DNA of the CDR3: TGTGCCAGCAGTTACTCGACGGGACAGGGAACTGGAAACACCATATATTTT.

CDR3: CASSHGQGRWGEQFF. In DNA, the CDR3 is TGTGCCAGCAGCCACGGACAGGGGAGGTGGGGTGAGCAGTTCTTC. The V gene is TRBV7-2, the J gene TRBJ2-1; TRBD1 agrees at 9 bases. CDR3 length equals 15 residues. CDR1 and CDR2 from the germline V gene are SGHTA and FQGNSA. V lost 5 bases to trimming and J lost 9 bases; unmatched junction nucleotides: 11.

This clonotype was seen a few times. V and J are TRBV12-3 or TRBV12-4 and TRBJ1-3; TRBD1 matches at 7 bases. This CDR3 comprises 15 residues. The V and J ends lost 6 bases and 4 bases, in that order; junction bases with no gene match: 9. The CDR3 loop reads CASSRAGGVGNTIYF. The CDR3 nucleotides are TGTGCCAGCAGCCGAGCAGGGGGTGTAGGAAACACCATATATTTT.

This rearrangement joins TRBV3-1 to TRBJ2-5; 7 bases are a match to TRBD2. CDR1 is LGHDT and CDR2 is YNNKEL in the germline V gene (reference sequence). J was trimmed by 1 base and V by 5 bases; bases with no gene match: 10. CDR3 length: 16 amino acids. The CDR3 DNA sequence: TGTGCCAGCAGCTACGCCGGGACTACCTCCCAAGAGACCCAGTACTTC. Protein: CASSYAGTTSQETQYF.

The chain has TRBV6-1 and TRBJ2-7; D unresolved. V lost 6 bases and J lost 3, with 18 bases in between. This CDR3 comprises 15 residues. Per germline, CDR1 MNHNS and CDR2 SASEGT. The CDR3: CASREWVGLGYEQYV. Written as DNA, the CDR3 is TGTGCCAGCAGAGAATGGGTAGGGCTAGGCTACGAGCAGTACGTC.

The rearrangement links TRBV2 to TRBJ1-5, with D hard to call. CDR1 and CDR2 (germline): SNHLY, FYNNEI. The germline V and J ends were trimmed by 3 bases and 4 bases, with 10 bases remaining between them. CDR3 length: 14 residues. CDR3 residues: CASSDSSPNQPQHF. The DNA of the CDR3 is TGTGCCAGCAGTGATAGTAGCCCTAATCAGCCCCAGCATTTT.

The chain recombines TRBV6-1 with TRBJ1-5, with D tentatively TRBD1 (6 bases). The ends were cut back, 5 bases at V and 1 base at J, with 15 bases in the middle. The CDR3 sequence is 16 residues long. From germline, CDR1 is MNHNS and CDR2 SASEGT. In nucleotides, the CDR3 is TGTGCCAGCAGTCCTTACAGGGTGTCGAGCAATCAGCCCCAGCATTTT. It codes for CASSPYRVSSNQPQHF.

The V and J genes are TRBV27 and TRBJ1-1; no clear D. V was clipped by 2 bases and J by 4 bases, with 11 bases between them. The CDR3 spans 14 residues. The germline CDR1 and CDR2 sequences are MNHEY and SMNVEV (reference sequence). The CDR3 DNA reads TGTGCCAGCAGTTTAGGTAGGGTGAGCACTGAAGCTTTCTTT. It encodes CASSLGRVSTEAFF.

This clonotype appeared a few times. V usage is TRBV6-2 or TRBV6-3 and J usage is TRBJ2-3; the match to TRBD2 covers 14 bases. From germline, CDR1 is MNHEY and CDR2 SVGEGT. V gave up 0 bases and J gave up 3 bases; unmatched junction bases: 17. This CDR3 has 22 residues. This CDR3 is CASSYSTSGGAVFGRNTDTQYF. Here the CDR3 DNA reads TGTGCCAGCAGTTACTCGACTAGCGGGGGGGCCGTTTTCGGGAGGAATACAGATACGCAGTATTTT.

The CDR3 DNA reads TGTGCCAGCAGTGAATTGGCGGGGGGGCCCCAAGAGACCCAGTACTTC. Its protein is CASSELAGGPQETQYF. V usage is TRBV6-1 and J usage is TRBJ2-5, with 9 positions matching TRBD2. The V gene end was trimmed by 2 bases and the J gene end by 1 base; junction bases not matched to a gene: 5. Germline CDR1 reads MNHNS; CDR2 reads SASEGT. This CDR3 comprises 16 residues.

This clonotype was found a few times. The rearrangement uses TRBV4-2 and TRBJ2-3, with 11 bases identical to TRBD1. The CDR3 covers 19 residues. The V and J ends lost 1 base and 0 bases, in that order; junction bases with no gene match: 9. The germline gives CDR1 LGHNA, CDR2 YNFKEQ. The CDR3 sequence is CASSQVRGQGDTSTDTQYF. CDR3 DNA: TGTGCCAGCAGCCAAGTTAGGGGACAGGGGGATACTAGCACAGATACGCAGTATTTT.

This clonotype was observed a handful of times. The V call is TRBV20-1, the J call TRBJ1-2; no reliable D call. This CDR3 is built from 12 residues. Germline CDR1 and CDR2: DFQATT and SNEGSKA (reference sequence). Trimming shortened V by 1 base and J by 4 bases, and 7 bases separated the two germline ends. The CDR3: CSARGSGYGYTF. The CDR3 DNA sequence: TGCAGTGCTAGAGGCTCGGGCTATGGCTACACCTTC.

This chain joins TRBV11-2 and TRBJ2-1; D may be TRBD1 (5 bases). Trimming removed 5 bases at V and 4 bases at J, with 12 bases between. Germline lookup yields CDR1 SGHAT and CDR2 FQNNGV. The length of the CDR3 is 14 residues. The CDR3 loop reads CASSPTTVYNEQFF. The CDR3 nucleotides read TGTGCCAGCAGCCCGACGACAGTTTACAATGAGCAGTTCTTC. The whole variable domain, filled in from reference TRBV11-2 and TRBJ2-1, reads EAGVAQSPRYKIIEKRQSVAFWCNPISGHATLYWYQQILGQGPKLLIQFQNNGVVDDSQLPKDRFSAERLKGVDSTLKIQPAKLEDSAVYLCASSPTTVYNEQFFGPGTRLTVL.

This clonotype occurred a few times. J is TRBJ2-3 and V is TRBV10-1; 7 nucleotides align to TRBD1. The V and J ends lost 2 bases and 0 bases, in that order; junction bases with no gene match: 5. The CDR3 spans 16 residues. The germline CDR1 and CDR2 sequences are WNHNN and SYGVQD (reference sequence). CDR3 DNA sequence: TGCGCCAGCAGTGAGATAGGGACAGCAAGCACAGATACGCAGTATTTT. It codes for CASSEIGTASTDTQYF.

This clonotype has only a few counts. This rearrangement joins TRBV27 to TRBJ1-6; 7 bases align to TRBD1. This CDR3 spans 14 amino acids. J was trimmed by 9 bases and V by 4 bases; bases with no gene match: 6. CDR1 and CDR2 (germline): MNHEY, SMNVEV (reference sequence). CDR3 in DNA: TGTGCCAGCAGTTCGACAGGGAGGGTTTCACCCCTCCACTTT. Translated, it gives CASSSTGRVSPLHF.

This clonotype was observed a few times. V and J are TRBV19 and TRBJ2-1; D might be TRBD1 (6 bases). V was trimmed by 5 bases and J by 9 bases, leaving 14 bases between them. The CDR3 extends over 13 amino acids. Germline V gene sequence: CDR1 LNHDA, CDR2 SQIVND (reference sequence). For the CDR3, the DNA is TGTGCCAGTAGTTCTATTGGGACAAGTGAGCAGTTCTTC. Amino acid sequence: CASSSIGTSEQFF.

J is TRBJ2-5 and V is TRBV10-3, with TRBD2 identical over 12 bases. Germline V gene lookup returns CDR1 ENHRY and CDR2 SYGVKD. V dropped 4 bases and J dropped 7; count of bases not matched to a gene: 10. The CDR3 has 16 amino acids. As DNA, the CDR3 is TGTGCCATCAGTGGGGGACTAGCGGGCGCACGAGGGACCCAGTACTTC. Its translation: CAISGGLAGARGTQYF.

At least ten counts were recorded for this clonotype. This sequence joins TRBV11-2 and TRBJ2-5; D remains ambiguous. V dropped 0 bases and J dropped 2 bases, with 7 bases sitting between them. This CDR3 has 14 amino acids. The germline CDR1 and CDR2 sequences are SGHAT and FQNNGV. The CDR3 DNA follows: TGTGCCAGCAGCTTAGATGCGGCACAAGAGACCCAGTACTTC. Protein: CASSLDAAQETQYF.

This chain uses TRBV19 with TRBJ1-5, with 9 bases aligning to TRBD1. The germline CDR1 and CDR2 sequences are LNHDA and SQIVND (reference sequence). The CDR3 sequence is 15 residues long. J lost 4 bases, V lost 4 bases, and 5 bases had no gene match. The CDR3 loop is CASSKSGQGNQPQHF. CDR3 bases: TGTGCCAGTAGTAAATCGGGACAGGGTAATCAGCCCCAGCATTTT.

V is TRBV5-6 and J is TRBJ2-6; no definite D call. The CDR3 consists of 15 residues. The V end lost 0 bases, the J end lost 3 bases, and 7 bases lay between the germline ends. Germline CDR1 reads SGHDT; CDR2 reads YYEEEE. In nucleotides, the CDR3 is TGTGCCAGCAGCTTGGGGGCGTTTGGGGCCAACGTCCTGACTTTC. Its translation is CASSLGAFGANVLTF. The variable domain in full, with the rest retrieved from reference TRBV5-6 and TRBJ2-6, is DAGVTQSPTHLIKTRGQQVTLRCSPKSGHDTVSWYQQALGQGPQFIFQYYEEEERQRGNFPDRFSGHQFPNYSSELNVNALLLGDSALYLCASSLGAFGANVLTFGAGSRLTVL.

This clonotype occurred many times. CDR3 residues: CASSLLDRANNEQFF. The DNA for the CDR3 is TGTGCCAGCAGCTTGTTGGACAGGGCCAACAATGAGCAGTTCTTC. The gene calls are TRBV7-6 and TRBJ2-1; TRBD1 matches 8 bases. The CDR3 runs to 15 residues. Trimming cost V 3 bases and J 5 bases; bases outside gene matches: 6. CDR1 and CDR2 (germline): SGHVS, FNYEAQ. Combining the CDR3 with reference TRBV7-6 and TRBJ2-1 gives the whole variable domain GAGVSQSPRYKVTKRGQDVALRCDPISGHVSLYWYRQALGQGPEFLTYFNYEAQQDKSGLPNDRFSAERPEGSISTLTIQRTEQRDSAMYRCASSLLDRANNEQFFGPGTRLTVL.

This chain joins TRBV3-1 and TRBJ1-1, with 8 bases lining up with TRBD1. The CDR3 totals 15 residues. The V segment lost 1 base and the J segment 5 bases; nucleotides outside the gene matches: 6. Germline CDR1 and CDR2: LGHDT and YNNKEL (reference sequence). CDR3 sequence: CASSQADRGRTEAFF. Written as DNA, the CDR3 is TGTGCCAGCAGCCAAGCTGACAGGGGACGGACTGAAGCTTTCTTT.

The rearrangement uses TRBV29-1 and TRBJ1-2; D gene unclear. CDR3 length equals 12 residues. CDR1 and CDR2 (germline): SQVTM, ANQGSEA. The germline V and J ends were trimmed by 6 bases and 8 bases, with 16 bases remaining between them. The CDR3 DNA sequence: TGCAGCGTAGCGGGATCCAACGAGGGCTACACCTTC. Residues: CSVAGSNEGYTF.

This clonotype turned up a few times. The chain is built from TRBV12-3 or TRBV12-4 and TRBJ2-7; no clear D. The CDR3 has 14 amino acids. Trimming shortened V by 4 bases and J by 3 bases, and 13 bases separated the two germline ends. Written as DNA, the CDR3 is TGTGCCAGCAGTTGCTTAATCAGCCGCTACGAGCAGTACGTC. Its protein product is CASSCLISRYEQYV.

This clonotype was recorded at least ten times. The chain employs TRBV7-3 and TRBJ2-5; D perhaps matches TRBD2 (5 bases). V dropped 3 bases and J dropped 4 bases, with 15 bases sitting between them. Germline lookup yields CDR1 SGHTA and CDR2 FQGTGA. This CDR3 is 15 amino acids long. This chain's CDR3 is CASSFHGRSGETQYF. CDR3 coding DNA: TGTGCCAGCAGCTTCCACGGACGGAGCGGAGAGACCCAGTACTTC.